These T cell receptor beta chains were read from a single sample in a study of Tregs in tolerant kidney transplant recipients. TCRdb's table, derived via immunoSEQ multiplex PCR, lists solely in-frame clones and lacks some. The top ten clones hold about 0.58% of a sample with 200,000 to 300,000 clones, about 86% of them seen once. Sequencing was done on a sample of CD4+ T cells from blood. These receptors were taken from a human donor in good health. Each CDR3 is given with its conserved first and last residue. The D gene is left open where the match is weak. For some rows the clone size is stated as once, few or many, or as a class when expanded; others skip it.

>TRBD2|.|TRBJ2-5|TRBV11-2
TGTGCCAGCGGGGGAAGGGGCGGGAGGGATAAAGAGACCCAGTACTTC
CASGGRGGRDKETQYF
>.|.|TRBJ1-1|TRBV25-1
TGTGCCAGCAGTGAATGGGCGGGGCCCCCGAACACTGAAGCTTTCTTT
CASSEWAGPPNTEAFF
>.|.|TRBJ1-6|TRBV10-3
TGTGCCATCAGTGCTACAGGGAGTAATTCACCCCTCCACTTT
CAISATGSNSPLHF
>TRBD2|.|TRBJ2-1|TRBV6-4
TGTGCCAGCAGTGACTTAGGACTAGCGGACTCCTACAATGAGCAGTTCTTC
CASSDLGLADSYNEQFF
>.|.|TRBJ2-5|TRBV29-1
TGCAGCGTTGAAAGGAGTGGGGGAAGGGGAGAGACCCAGTACTTC
CSVERSGGRGETQYF
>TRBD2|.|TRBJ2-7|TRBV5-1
TGCGCCAGCAGCCTCACTAGCGGGAGCGGGTACGAGCAGTACTTC
CASSLTSGSGYEQYF
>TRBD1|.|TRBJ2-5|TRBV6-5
TGTGCCAGCAGTTTCGGACAGGAGGTGACCCAGTACTTC
CASSFGQEVTQYF
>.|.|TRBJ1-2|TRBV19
TGTGCCAGTAGTATAGGACAGAAAATCTATGGCTACACCTTC
CASSIGQKIYGYTF
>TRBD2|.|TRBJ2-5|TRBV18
TGTGCCAGCTCGCTGGGACTAGCGGGGGGCCAAGAGACCCAGTACTTC
CASSLGLAGGQETQYF
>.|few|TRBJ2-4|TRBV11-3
TGTGCCAGCAGCTTAGGACCCCCTGGGCACATTCAGTACTTC
CASSLGPPGHIQYF
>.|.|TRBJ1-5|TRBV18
TGTGCCAGCTCACCAGGGCAGGGTAATAGCAATCAGCCCCAGCATTTT
CASSPGQGNSNQPQHF